Listed here are 20 T cell receptor beta chains from one sample, sequenced in a study of cytomegalovirus exposure and HLA in healthy donors. PCR primers comprised 60 Vbeta and 13 Jbeta primers. Assay: immunoSEQ multiplex PCR; the TCRdb copy retains only in-frame clones and omits some. The sample has approximately 170,000 clones, 79% seen once. The sample comprised PBMCs. The receptors stem from a woman between 50 and 59 years old in good health and CMV-seronegative.

The rearrangement links TRBV9 to TRBJ2-7, with 12 bases that match TRBD2. Germline V CDR1 and CDR2: SGDLS, YYNGEE. Losses at the gene ends were 2 bases for V and 2 bases for J; bases not matched to a gene: 8. CDR3 length: 17 residues. The CDR3 reads CASSVTSGREAPYEQYF. The CDR3 bases are TGTGCCAGCAGCGTGACTAGCGGGAGAGAAGCCCCCTACGAGCAGTACTTC. The full variable domain, in which reference TRBV9 and TRBJ2-7 provide the parts outside the CDR3, is DSGVTQTPKHLITATGQRVTLRCSPRSGDLSVYWYQQSLDQGLQFLIQYYNGEERAKGNILERFSAQQFPDLHSELNLSSLELGDSALYFCASSVTSGREAPYEQYFGPGTRLTVT.

The chain joins TRBV18 to TRBJ1-1, with 8 bases fitting TRBD1. V was pared by 3 bases and J by 3 bases, with 9 bases of the junction left unmatched. The CDR3 is 16 amino acids. The germline CDR1 and CDR2 sequences are KGHSH and LQKENI. The CDR3 reads CASSPRPTGADTEAFF. The CDR3 DNA follows: TGTGCCAGCTCACCCCGTCCGACAGGGGCGGACACTGAAGCTTTCTTT.

The V and J genes are TRBV5-1 and TRBJ2-7; 11 bases align to TRBD2. The trim removed 8 bases at V and 5 bases at J, leaving 12 bases unmatched. CDR3 length: 15 amino acids. CDR1 SGHRS and CDR2 YFSETQ come from the germline V gene. The CDR3 bases are TGCGCCAGTGGACTAGCGGGCCAAGTCTTCGACGAGCAGTACTTC. The encoded protein is CASGLAGQVFDEQYF. Based on the CDR3 plus reference TRBV5-1 and TRBJ2-7, the full variable domain is KAGVTQTPRYLIKTRGQQVTLSCSPISGHRSVSWYQQTPGQGLQFLFEYFSETQRNKGNFPGRFSGRQFSNSRSEMNVSTLELGDSALYLCASGLAGQVFDEQYFGPGTRLTVT.

The chain joins TRBV5-6 to TRBJ2-5; 11 nucleotides line up with TRBD2. CDR1 is SGHDT, CDR2 YYEEEE, per germline. V gave up 1 base and J gave up 5 bases; unmatched junction bases: 4. The CDR3 spans 15 residues. CDR3 sequence (DNA): TGTGCCAGCAGCTTGCTGCCTAGCGGGGGGGAGACCCAGTACTTC. Protein product: CASSLLPSGGETQYF.

This chain links TRBV7-2 with TRBJ1-3, with D uncertain. Germline V CDR1 and CDR2: SGHTA, FQGNSA. This CDR3 spans 13 amino acids. Trimming shortened V by 5 bases and J by 12 bases, and 17 bases separated the two germline ends. CDR3 bases: TGTGCCAGCAGCCTAAAGGGAGGCAAGGGCATATATTTT. Translated, it gives CASSLKGGKGIYF. Full variable domain (missing parts from reference TRBV7-2 and TRBJ1-3): GAGVSQSPSNKVTEKGKDVELRCDPISGHTALYWYRQSLGQGLEFLIYFQGNSAPDKSGLPSDRFSAERTGGSVSTLTIQRTQQEDSAVYLCASSLKGGKGIYFGEGSWLTVV.

The V gene is TRBV6-5, the J gene TRBJ1-2; 7 bases are a match to TRBD1. The CDR3 consists of 13 residues. The germline V gene encodes CDR1 MNHEY and CDR2 SVGAGI. V trimming: 4 bases; J trimming: 3 bases; junction bases outside the gene matches: 2. Written as DNA, the CDR3 is TGTGCCAGCAGTTCCGGGACAGACTATGGCTACACCTTC. Its translation: CASSSGTDYGYTF.

The chain joins TRBV19 to TRBJ1-3, with no clear D. The CDR3 has 14 amino acids. V lost 10 bases, J lost 0 bases, and 13 bases lay in between. Germline V lookup: CDR1 LNHDA, CDR2 SQIVND (reference sequence). CDR3 nucleotides: TGTGCCACCAAAAGGAGCTACTCTGGAAACACCATATATTTT. Its translation is CATKRSYSGNTIYF.

The chain recombines TRBV7-3 with TRBJ2-1; 7 nucleotides match TRBD2. Losses at the gene ends were 5 bases for V and 4 bases for J; bases not matched to a gene: 5. The CDR3 runs 14 residues. CDR1 and CDR2 from the germline V gene are SGHTA and FQGTGA. The chain's CDR3 is CASSPLGGYNEQFF. For the CDR3, the DNA is TGTGCCAGCAGCCCTCTCGGGGGGTACAATGAGCAGTTCTTC.

This clone was counted once. V gene TRBV4-3 combines with J gene TRBJ2-1, with TRBD1 matching 7 bases. Germline V gene lookup returns CDR1 LGHNA and CDR2 YSLEER. This CDR3 spans 17 amino acids. The V gene end was trimmed by 0 bases and the J gene end by 4 bases; junction bases not matched to a gene: 9. CDR3 bases: TGCGCCAGCAGCCAAGATTGGGGGACAGACCTATACAATGAGCAGTTCTTC. Translated, it gives CASSQDWGTDLYNEQFF.

This clone was counted only a few times. The genes are TRBV12-5 and TRBJ2-7; 9 bases map to TRBD2. Germline V gene data show CDR1 as LGHNT and CDR2 as FRNRAP. Trimming took 5 bases from V and 3 from J; bases not matched to a gene: 5. This CDR3 region has 14 residues. The CDR3 loop reads CASGTIAGVYEQYF. DNA for the CDR3: TGTGCTAGTGGTACGATAGCGGGAGTCTACGAGCAGTACTTC.

This clone was detected only a few times. This CDR3 reads CASSDHWTTSGGPRYF. The DNA for the CDR3 is TGTGCCAGCAGTGACCACTGGACCACTAGCGGGGGCCCACGGTACTTC. The rearrangement uses TRBV6-4 and TRBJ2-7, with 11 nucleotides matching TRBD2. The V gene end was trimmed by 2 bases and the J gene end by 12 bases; junction bases not matched to a gene: 15. The germline V gene encodes CDR1 MRHNA and CDR2 SNTAGT. CDR3 length: 16 residues.

The gene calls are TRBV27 and TRBJ1-2, with 9 bases fitting TRBD1. Germline-derived CDR1 and CDR2 are MNHEY and SMNVEV (reference sequence). The CDR3 totals 17 residues. V lost 5 bases, J lost 0 bases, and 10 bases stayed unmatched. The CDR3 DNA is TGTGCCAGCAGTAGGACCGGGACAGGGTTTCCTAACTATGGCTACACCTTC. Its translation is CASSRTGTGFPNYGYTF.

The chain's CDR3 is CAIRGTSGGGTQYF. DNA of the CDR3: TGTGCCATCAGGGGGACTAGCGGCGGAGGTACGCAGTATTTT. This chain connects TRBV10-3 to TRBJ2-3, with 11 positions matching TRBD2. V trimming: 6 bases; J trimming: 8 bases; junction bases outside the gene matches: 7. The CDR3 extends over 14 amino acids. CDR1 is ENHRY, CDR2 SYGVKD, per germline.

As regards this clone: A junction end diverges from the germline sequence, so it may reflect a read error. The V call is TRBV5-8, the J call TRBJ1-4; 7 nucleotides match TRBD1. CDR1 is SGHTS, CDR2 YDEGEE, per germline. This CDR3 spans 12 amino acids. CDR3 bases: TGTGCCAGCAGGTTGGGACAGGAAAAACTGTTTTTT. The encoded protein is CASRLGQEKLFF.

This sequence joins TRBV5-1 and TRBJ2-7, with a tentative D call TRBD2 (7 bases). CDR3 length equals 13 residues. The germline CDR1 and CDR2 sequences are SGHRS and YFSETQ. Trimming left V 4 bases short and J 2 bases short, with 10 bases between. CDR3 in amino acids: CASSLRGPYEQYF. CDR3 nucleotide sequence: TGCGCCAGCAGCCTGCGGGGGCCCTACGAGCAGTACTTC.

This chain joins TRBV4-3 and TRBJ2-2; D is perhaps TRBD2 (5 bases). The V gene lost 0 bases and the J gene lost 5 bases, with 7 bases spanning the gap. From germline, CDR1 is LGHNA and CDR2 YSLEER. This CDR3 spans 14 amino acids. The CDR3: CASSQERATGELFF. In DNA, the CDR3 is TGCGCCAGCAGCCAAGAGCGGGCGACCGGGGAGCTGTTTTTT.

The chain couples TRBV4-2 to TRBJ2-1; D might be TRBD2 (5 bases). The CDR3 totals 17 residues. The ends were cut back, 0 bases at V and 7 bases at J, with 19 bases in the middle. Germline CDR1 LGHNA, CDR2 YNFKEQ. The CDR3, as DNA: TGTGCCAGCAGCCAAGACGGGGTTCAGAAACTGGGGAATGAGCAGTTCTTC. Protein product: CASSQDGVQKLGNEQFF.

This sequence joins TRBV19 and TRBJ2-2, with 13 bases identical to TRBD2. This CDR3 is 15 amino acids long. Trimming took 5 bases from V and 9 from J; bases not matched to a gene: 6. Looked up from germline, CDR1 is LNHDA and CDR2 is SQIVND (reference sequence). CDR3 bases: TGTGCCAGTAGTTCAGGGACTAGCGGGAACCGGGAGCTGTTTTTT. Protein product: CASSSGTSGNRELFF.

This clone came up once. V and J are TRBV18 and TRBJ2-5; D ambiguous. Looked up from germline, CDR1 is KGHSH and CDR2 is LQKENI. V gave up 5 bases and J gave up 1 base, with 11 bases separating them. The CDR3 contains 14 residues. CDR3 loop: CASSSPRVQETQYF. CDR3 nucleotide sequence: TGTGCCAGCTCATCTCCAAGAGTCCAAGAGACCCAGTACTTC.

V usage is TRBV5-1 and J usage is TRBJ1-1; a weak D match, TRBD1 (5 bases). V lost 0 bases and J 3 bases, leaving 12 bases between the germline ends. The CDR3 runs 15 residues. Looked up from germline, CDR1 is SGHRS and CDR2 is YFSETQ. CDR3: CASSLEAGGDTEAFF. CDR3 bases: TGCGCCAGCAGCTTGGAGGCGGGGGGGGACACTGAAGCTTTCTTT. The whole variable domain, filled in from reference TRBV5-1 and TRBJ1-1, reads KAGVTQTPRYLIKTRGQQVTLSCSPISGHRSVSWYQQTPGQGLQFLFEYFSETQRNKGNFPGRFSGRQFSNSRSEMNVSTLELGDSALYLCASSLEAGGDTEAFFGQGTRLTVV.